This T cell receptor (beta chain) was sequenced in a study of CD8 T cells in ankylosing spondylitis. Germline V gives CDR1 SEHNR, CDR2 FQNEAQ (reference sequence). The CDR3 is made up of 13 amino acids. Study findings and constraints: Seven or eight highly homologous variants made up a TCR beta motif, and this motif appeared characteristic of ankylosing spondylitis blood. Matched ankylosing spondylitis synovial fluid reportedly showed significant enrichment of disease-linked clones. Earlier reports found some motif variants in synovial fluid and blood in reactive arthritis.

For this clonotype: The target antigen is unknown. Its ends do not fully match the called genes, so a read error is possible.

Quantitative 5'-RACE was performed with molecular barcodes, and it yielded the TCR beta libraries. TCRdb fed the 5' RACE reads into MiXCR, producing one record per CDR3 protein. The sample comprises some 140,000 distinct CDR3 sequences, approximately 7.3% of which are singletons, and around 12% rests with the top ten. This chain uses TRBV7-9 with TRBJ2-5, with D hard to call. This receptor was obtained from a female donor with ankylosing spondylitis or in good health (not recorded which). The sequencing input was blood, either unsorted or a sorted T cell fraction (not recorded which). The CDR3 sequence is CVSSLAGGKTQYF. The CDR3 region has the DNA TGTGTCAGCAGCTTAGCTGGTGGAAAGACCCAGTACTTC. Supplemented by reference TRBV7-9 and TRBJ2-5, the full variable domain reads DTGVSQNPRHKITKRGQNVTFRCDPISEHNRLYWYRQTLGQGPEFLTYFQNEAQLEKSRLLSDRFSAERPKGSFSTLEIQRTEQGDSAMYLCVSSLAGGKTQYFGPGTRLLVL.